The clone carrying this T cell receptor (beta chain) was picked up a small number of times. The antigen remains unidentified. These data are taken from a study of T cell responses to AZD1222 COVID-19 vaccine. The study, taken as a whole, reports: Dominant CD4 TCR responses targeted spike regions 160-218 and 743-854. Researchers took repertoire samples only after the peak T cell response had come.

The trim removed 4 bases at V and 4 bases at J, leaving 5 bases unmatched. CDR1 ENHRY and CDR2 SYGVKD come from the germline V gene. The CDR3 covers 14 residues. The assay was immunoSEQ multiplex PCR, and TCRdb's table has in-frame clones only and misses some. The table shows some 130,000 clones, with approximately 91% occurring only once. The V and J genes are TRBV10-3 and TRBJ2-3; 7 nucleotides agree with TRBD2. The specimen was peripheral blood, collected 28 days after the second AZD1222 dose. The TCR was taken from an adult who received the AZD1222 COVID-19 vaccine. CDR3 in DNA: TGTGCCATCAGTGCGGGGGACTACCCAGATACGCAGTATTTT. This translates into CAISAGDYPDTQYF.